This TCR beta chain is from a study of T cell responses to AZD1222 COVID-19 vaccine. Study outcomes and limitations: Clonal diversity may have been underestimated, and the donors were mostly white British, with more females than males. With dominance at 160-218 and 743-854, vaccine-associated CD4 TCRs spanned spike. Just 6 or 7 people given AZD1222 tested seropositive at baseline. Epitopes outside B.1.351 and B.1.1.7 mutated regions reportedly drew nearly half of spike TCRs.

A note on this clone: Its antigen is still unknown.

Germline V lookup: CDR1 MNHEY, CDR2 SVGAGI. This CDR3 has 16 residues. J lost 4 bases, V lost 4 bases, and 4 bases had no gene match. Libraries were prepared by immunoSEQ multiplex PCR; TCRdb keeps only in-frame clonotypes and omits some of them. The sample consists of under 40,000 clones, around nine tenths of them appearing once. V usage is TRBV6-5 and J usage is TRBJ2-1; 13 bases match TRBD2. The input for sequencing was peripheral blood, taken on day 0 of AZD1222 vaccination. The origin of this receptor is an adult in good health. CDR3: CASSSRTSGSYNEQFF. The CDR3 DNA reads as TGTGCCAGCAGTTCGAGGACTAGCGGGAGTTACAATGAGCAGTTCTTC.